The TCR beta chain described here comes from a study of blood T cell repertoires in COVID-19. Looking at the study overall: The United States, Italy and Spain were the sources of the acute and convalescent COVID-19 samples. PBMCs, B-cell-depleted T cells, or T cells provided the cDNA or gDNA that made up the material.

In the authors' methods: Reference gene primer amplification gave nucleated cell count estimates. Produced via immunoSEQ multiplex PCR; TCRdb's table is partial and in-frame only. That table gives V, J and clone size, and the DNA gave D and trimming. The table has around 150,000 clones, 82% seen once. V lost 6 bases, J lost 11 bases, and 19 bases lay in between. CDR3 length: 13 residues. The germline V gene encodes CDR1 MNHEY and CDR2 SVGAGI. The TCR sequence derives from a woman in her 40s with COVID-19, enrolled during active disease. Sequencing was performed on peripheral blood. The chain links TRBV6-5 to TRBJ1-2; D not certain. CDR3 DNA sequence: TGTGCCAGCAGCCGTACCCATACCGGGAGATACACCTTC. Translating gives CASSRTHTGRYTF.